The 16 T cell receptor beta chains below all came from one sample that was sequenced in a study of cytomegalovirus exposure and HLA in healthy donors. 60 Vbeta and 13 Jbeta primers were used in PCR. Repertoires were generated with immunoSEQ multiplex PCR, while TCRdb's copy carries only in-frame clones and drops some. The sample includes about 140,000 clones, roughly three quarters of them seen just once. Sequences were obtained from PBMCs. The receptors were sampled from a woman aged 40 to 49 in good health and CMV-seronegative.

This clone was counted only a few times. The chain is built from TRBV21-1 and TRBJ2-4; the table names TRBD2, a call not compared with the DNA. TRBV21-1 represents a pseudogene. There are 14 residues in the CDR3. The DNA for the CDR3 is TGTGCCAGCAGGGGTAAGGGGAGGAAAAACATTCAGTACTTC. Its translation: CASRGKGRKNIQYF.

This sequence joins TRBV6-5 and TRBJ2-7, with a weak D call TRBD1 (6 bases). The CDR3 totals 13 residues. Germline V gene lookup returns CDR1 MNHEY and CDR2 SVGAGI. Trimming pared 6 bases from V and 7 bases from J, leaving 16 bases between. CDR3 DNA sequence: TGTGCCAGCAGGCAAGGGACAAGGAGGGAGCAGTACTTC. Protein: CASRQGTRREQYF.

The chain has TRBV25-1 and TRBJ2-3; the D gene is possibly TRBD1 (6 bases). Germline CDR1 MGHDK, CDR2 SYGVNS. This CDR3 has 16 residues. Trimming left V 11 bases short and J 0 bases short, with 21 bases between. The CDR3 region is CAPARKDRFSTDTQYF. In DNA form, the CDR3 reads TGTGCCCCAGCAAGGAAAGACAGGTTTAGCACAGATACGCAGTATTTT.

V gene TRBV19 combines with J gene TRBJ1-6, with D possibly matching TRBD1 (5 bases). V was pared by 6 bases and J by 1 base, with 10 bases between. CDR1 is LNHDA and CDR2 is SQIVND in the germline V gene (reference sequence). CDR3 length equals 15 residues. CDR3 sequence: CASSRGISYNSPLHF. CDR3 coding DNA: TGTGCCAGTAGCCGGGGGATTTCCTATAATTCACCCCTCCACTTT. Looking up the rest from reference TRBV19 and TRBJ1-6 gives the full variable domain: DGGITQSPKYLFRKEGQNVTLSCEQNLNHDAMYWYRQDPGQGLRLIYYSQIVNDFQKGDIAEGYSVSREKKESFPLTVTSAQKNPTAFYLCASSRGISYNSPLHFGNGTRLTVT.

The V gene is TRBV4-1, the J gene TRBJ1-2; 9 nucleotides agree with TRBD1. Per the germline V gene, CDR1 is MGHRA and CDR2 is YSYEKL. The ends lost 0 bases at V and 7 bases at J; junction bases unmatched: 9. The CDR3 is 16 residues long. The CDR3, as DNA: TGCGCCAGCAGCCAAGAATCGACAGGGGGATGGTCTGGCTACACCTTC. This translates into CASSQESTGGWSGYTF.

The chain uses TRBV5-5 and TRBJ1-1; no reliable D call. V lost 0 bases and J lost 1, with 10 bases in between. The CDR3 extends over 15 amino acids. Germline V gene data show CDR1 as SGHKS and CDR2 as YYEKEE (reference sequence). CDR3: CASSLDPGRNTEAFF. The CDR3, as DNA: TGTGCCAGCAGCTTGGACCCCGGGAGGAACACTGAAGCTTTCTTT. The full variable domain, with the rest looked up from reference TRBV5-5 and TRBJ1-1, is DAGVTQSPTHLIKTRGQQVTLRCSPISGHKSVSWYQQVLGQGPQFIFQYYEKEERGRGNFPDRFSARQFPNYSSELNVNALLLGDSALYLCASSLDPGRNTEAFFGQGTRLTVV.

The chain joins TRBV19 to TRBJ1-5; tentatively, D is TRBD1 (6 bases). The CDR3 loop spans 16 amino acids. The V and J ends lost 4 bases and 0 bases respectively, with 13 bases between them. CDR1 and CDR2 (germline): LNHDA, SQIVND (reference sequence). As DNA, the CDR3 is TGTGCCAGTAGTAAATACAGGGAATATAGCAATCAGCCCCAGCATTTT. Protein: CASSKYREYSNQPQHF.

This chain uses TRBV7-2 with TRBJ1-6; D is possibly TRBD1 (5 bases). The germline CDR1 and CDR2 sequences are SGHTA and FQGNSA. The CDR3 has 15 amino acids. The germline V and J ends were trimmed by 5 bases and 8 bases, with 16 bases remaining between them. The CDR3: CASSPGSWRDSPLHF. The CDR3 bases are TGTGCCAGCAGCCCAGGGTCGTGGAGGGATTCACCCCTCCACTTT.

This sequence joins TRBV7-6 and TRBJ2-3; D unclear. Per the germline V gene, CDR1 is SGHVS and CDR2 is FNYEAQ. The V end was cut by 5 bases, the J end by 2 bases, with 14 bases between. This CDR3 is 15 amino acids long. DNA of the CDR3: TGTGCCAGCAGCGCTCCGGGTGGCCTCACAGATACGCAGTATTTT. Residues: CASSAPGGLTDTQYF.

This clone was detected a few times. The V call is TRBV6-4, the J call TRBJ2-1; D is possibly TRBD1 (5 bases). Germline CDR1 reads MRHNA; CDR2 reads SNTAGT. V was trimmed by 8 bases and J by 0 bases, leaving 17 bases between them. The CDR3 consists of 16 residues. CDR3 protein: CASYHRSDSSYNEQFF. The CDR3 DNA follows: TGTGCCAGCTACCACAGGTCCGATAGCTCCTACAATGAGCAGTTCTTC.

This clone has more than one count but fewer than ten. The chain employs TRBV30 and TRBJ1-6; TRBD1 agrees at 9 bases. Germline-derived CDR1 and CDR2 are GTSNPN and SVGIG (reference sequence). The CDR3 sequence is 14 residues long. With 3 bases clipped from V and 7 bases from J, the junction kept 4 bases outside the gene matches. DNA of the CDR3: TGTGCCTGGAGGAGGACAGGGGAGAATTCACCCCTCCACTTT. Protein product: CAWRRTGENSPLHF.

This chain joins TRBV2 and TRBJ1-5, with a possible D match to TRBD1 (5 bases). V was clipped by 6 bases and J by 4 bases, with 7 bases between them. CDR3 size: 12 residues. From germline, CDR1 is SNHLY and CDR2 FYNNEI. Written as DNA, the CDR3 is TGTGCCAGCAGGGGACTGAATCAGCCCCAGCATTTT. This sequence encodes CASRGLNQPQHF.

The gene calls are TRBV25-1 and TRBJ2-1; TRBD2 agrees at 7 bases. Germline values: CDR1 MGHDK, CDR2 SYGVNS. V dropped 0 bases and J dropped 7; count of bases not matched to a gene: 6. The CDR3 totals 15 residues. CDR3 in amino acids: CASSEYQAGNNEQFF. CDR3 coding DNA: TGTGCCAGCAGTGAATATCAAGCGGGAAATAATGAGCAGTTCTTC.

V and J are TRBV28 and TRBJ2-7; 8 bases agree with TRBD1. Germline V gives CDR1 MDHEN, CDR2 SYDVKM. V trimming: 3 bases; J trimming: 8 bases; junction bases outside the gene matches: 15. The CDR3 extends over 16 amino acids. CDR3 region: CASSFQRPGGAKQQYF. In nucleotides, the CDR3 is TGTGCCAGCAGTTTCCAACGTCCAGGGGGCGCGAAGCAGCAGTACTTC. Filled out from reference TRBV28 and TRBJ2-7, the complete variable domain reads DVKVTQSSRYLVKRTGEKVFLECVQDMDHENMFWYRQDPGLGLRLIYFSYDVKMKEKGDIPEGYSVSREKKERFSLILESASTNQTSMYLCASSFQRPGGAKQQYFGPGTRLTVT.

The CDR3 reads CAWVRQGVTGELFF. Here the CDR3 DNA reads TGTGCCTGGGTTAGACAGGGAGTAACCGGGGAGCTGTTTTTT. V and J are TRBV30 and TRBJ2-2; 7 nucleotides match TRBD1. CDR1 is GTSNPN, CDR2 SVGIG, per germline (reference sequence). The J segment lost 5 bases and the V segment lost 5 bases, leaving 8 bases of the junction unmatched. The CDR3 is 14 amino acids.

The chain combines TRBV5-4 with TRBJ1-1, with TRBD1 matching 9 bases. The V gene's germline CDR1 is SGHNT and CDR2 YYREEE (reference sequence). Trimming took 4 bases from V and 3 from J; bases not matched to a gene: 13. The CDR3 totals 17 residues. Here the CDR3 reads CASSPGKAGTGYTEAFF. CDR3 DNA: TGTGCCAGCAGCCCCGGCAAAGCTGGGACAGGGTACACTGAAGCTTTCTTT.